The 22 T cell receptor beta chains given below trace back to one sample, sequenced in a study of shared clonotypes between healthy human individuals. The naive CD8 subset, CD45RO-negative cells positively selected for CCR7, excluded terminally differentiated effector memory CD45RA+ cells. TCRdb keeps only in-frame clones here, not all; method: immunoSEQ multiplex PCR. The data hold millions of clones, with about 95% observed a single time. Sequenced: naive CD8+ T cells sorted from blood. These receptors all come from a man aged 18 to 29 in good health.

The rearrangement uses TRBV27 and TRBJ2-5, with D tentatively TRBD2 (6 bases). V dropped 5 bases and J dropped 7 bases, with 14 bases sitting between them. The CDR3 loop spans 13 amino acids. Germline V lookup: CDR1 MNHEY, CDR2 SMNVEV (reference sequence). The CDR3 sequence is CASSPGYGGTQYF. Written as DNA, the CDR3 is TGTGCCAGCAGTCCGGGGTACGGGGGGACCCAGTACTTC.

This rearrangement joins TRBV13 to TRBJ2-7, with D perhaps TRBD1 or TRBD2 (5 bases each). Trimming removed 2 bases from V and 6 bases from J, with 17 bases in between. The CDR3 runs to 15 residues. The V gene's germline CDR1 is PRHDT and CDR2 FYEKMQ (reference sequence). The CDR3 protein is CASSLKTVDRGEQYF. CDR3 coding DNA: TGTGCCAGCAGCTTAAAGACAGTAGATCGGGGCGAGCAGTACTTC.

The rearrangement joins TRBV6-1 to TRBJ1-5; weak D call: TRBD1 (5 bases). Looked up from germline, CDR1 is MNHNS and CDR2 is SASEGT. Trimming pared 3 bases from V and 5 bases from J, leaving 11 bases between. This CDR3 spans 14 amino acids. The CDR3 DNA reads TGTGCCAGCAGTGATATGGGGGGAGATCAGCCCCAGCATTTT. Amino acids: CASSDMGGDQPQHF.

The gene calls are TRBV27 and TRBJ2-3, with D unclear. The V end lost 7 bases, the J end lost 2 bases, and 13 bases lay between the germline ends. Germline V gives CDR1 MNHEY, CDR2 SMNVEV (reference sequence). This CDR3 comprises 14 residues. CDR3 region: CASTHGPDTDTQYF. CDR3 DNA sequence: TGTGCCAGCACCCACGGTCCCGACACAGATACGCAGTATTTT.

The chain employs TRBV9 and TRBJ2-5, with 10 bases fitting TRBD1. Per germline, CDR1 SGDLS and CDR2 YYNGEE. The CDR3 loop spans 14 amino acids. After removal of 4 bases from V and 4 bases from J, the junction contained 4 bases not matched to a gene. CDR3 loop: CASSPWTGGETQYF. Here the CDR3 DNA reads TGTGCCAGCAGCCCTTGGACAGGGGGAGAGACCCAGTACTTC.

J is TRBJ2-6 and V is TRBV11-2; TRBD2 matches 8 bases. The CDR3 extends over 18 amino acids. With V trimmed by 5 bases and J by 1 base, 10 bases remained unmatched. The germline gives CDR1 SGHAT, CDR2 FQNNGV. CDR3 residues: CASSIGTRGSSGANVLTF. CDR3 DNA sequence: TGTGCCAGCAGCATAGGGACTAGAGGAAGTTCTGGGGCCAACGTCCTGACTTTC.

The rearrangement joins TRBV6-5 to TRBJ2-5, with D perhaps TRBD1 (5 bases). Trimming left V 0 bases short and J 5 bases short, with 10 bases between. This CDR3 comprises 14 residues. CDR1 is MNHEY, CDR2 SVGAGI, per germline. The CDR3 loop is CASSYSASGETQYF. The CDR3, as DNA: TGTGCCAGCAGTTACTCGGCATCAGGGGAGACCCAGTACTTC.

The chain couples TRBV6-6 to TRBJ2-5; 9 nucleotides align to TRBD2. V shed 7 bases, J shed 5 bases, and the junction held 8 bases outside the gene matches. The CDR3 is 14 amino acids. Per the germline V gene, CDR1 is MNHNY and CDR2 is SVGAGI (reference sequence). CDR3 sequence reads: CASTPSGTTETQYF. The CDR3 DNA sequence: TGTGCCAGCACTCCTAGCGGGACAACGGAGACCCAGTACTTC.

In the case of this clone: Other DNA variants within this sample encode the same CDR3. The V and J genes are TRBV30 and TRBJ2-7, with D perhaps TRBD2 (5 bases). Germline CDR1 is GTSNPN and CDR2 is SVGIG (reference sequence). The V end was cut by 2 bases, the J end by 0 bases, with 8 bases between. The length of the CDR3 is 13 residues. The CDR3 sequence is CAWSPGSSYEQYF. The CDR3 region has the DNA TGTGCCTGGAGTCCGGGAAGCTCCTACGAGCAGTACTTC.

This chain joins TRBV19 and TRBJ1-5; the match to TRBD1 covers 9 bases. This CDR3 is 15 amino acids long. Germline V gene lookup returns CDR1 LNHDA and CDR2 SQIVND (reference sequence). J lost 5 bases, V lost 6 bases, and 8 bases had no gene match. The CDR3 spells CASSPPGQGYQPQHF. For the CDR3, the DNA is TGTGCCAGTAGCCCCCCGGGACAGGGCTATCAGCCCCAGCATTTT.

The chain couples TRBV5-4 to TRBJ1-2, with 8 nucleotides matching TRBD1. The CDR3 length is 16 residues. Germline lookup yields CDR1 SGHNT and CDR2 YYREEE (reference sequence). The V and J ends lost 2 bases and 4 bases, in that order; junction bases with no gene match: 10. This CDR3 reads CASSFPQGAVGYGYTF. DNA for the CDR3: TGTGCCAGCAGCTTCCCCCAGGGGGCAGTTGGCTATGGCTACACCTTC.

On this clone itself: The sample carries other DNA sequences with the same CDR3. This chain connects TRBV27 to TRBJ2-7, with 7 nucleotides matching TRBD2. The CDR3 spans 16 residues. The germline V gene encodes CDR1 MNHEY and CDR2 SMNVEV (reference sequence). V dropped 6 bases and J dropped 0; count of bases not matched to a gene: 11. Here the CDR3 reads CASSPSAGRISYEQYF. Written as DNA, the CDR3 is TGTGCCAGCAGCCCCTCAGCGGGACGTATCTCCTACGAGCAGTACTTC.

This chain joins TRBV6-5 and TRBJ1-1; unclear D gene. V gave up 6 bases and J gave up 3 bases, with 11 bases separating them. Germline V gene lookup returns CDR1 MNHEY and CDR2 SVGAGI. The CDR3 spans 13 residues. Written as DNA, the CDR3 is TGTGCCAGCAGCCTTATACGGGACACTGAAGCTTTCTTT. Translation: CASSLIRDTEAFF.

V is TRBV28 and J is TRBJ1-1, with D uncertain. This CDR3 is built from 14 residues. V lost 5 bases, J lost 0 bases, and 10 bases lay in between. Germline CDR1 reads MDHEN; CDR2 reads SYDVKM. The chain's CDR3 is CASSEDGLNTEAFF. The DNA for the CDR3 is TGTGCCAGCAGTGAGGACGGTTTGAACACTGAAGCTTTCTTT.

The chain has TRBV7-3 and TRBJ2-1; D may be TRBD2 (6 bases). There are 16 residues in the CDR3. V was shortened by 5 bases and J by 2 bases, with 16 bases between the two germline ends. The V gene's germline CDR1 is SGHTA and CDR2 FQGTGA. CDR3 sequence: CASSPQGGAAYNEQFF. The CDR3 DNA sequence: TGTGCCAGCAGCCCCCAGGGCGGGGCGGCCTACAATGAGCAGTTCTTC.

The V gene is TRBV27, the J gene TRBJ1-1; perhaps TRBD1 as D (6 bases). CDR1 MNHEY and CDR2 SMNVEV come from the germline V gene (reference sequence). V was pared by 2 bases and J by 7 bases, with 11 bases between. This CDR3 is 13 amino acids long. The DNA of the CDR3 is TGTGCCAGCAGTTTAAGCCAGGGGAATGAAGCTTTCTTT. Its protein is CASSLSQGNEAFF.

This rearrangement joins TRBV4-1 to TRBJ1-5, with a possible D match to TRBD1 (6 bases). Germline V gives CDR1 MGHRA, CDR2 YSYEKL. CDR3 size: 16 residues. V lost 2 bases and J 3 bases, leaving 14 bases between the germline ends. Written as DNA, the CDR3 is TGCGCCAGCAGCCAAAAGGACAGCGATCTCAATCAGCCCCAGCATTTT. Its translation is CASSQKDSDLNQPQHF.

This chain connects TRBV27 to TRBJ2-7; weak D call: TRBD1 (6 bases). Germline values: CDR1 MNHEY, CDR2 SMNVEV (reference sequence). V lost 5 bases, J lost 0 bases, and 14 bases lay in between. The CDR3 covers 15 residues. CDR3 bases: TGTGCCAGCAGTCCCTCAGGGGTGAGCTCCTACGAGCAGTACTTC. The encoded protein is CASSPSGVSSYEQYF.

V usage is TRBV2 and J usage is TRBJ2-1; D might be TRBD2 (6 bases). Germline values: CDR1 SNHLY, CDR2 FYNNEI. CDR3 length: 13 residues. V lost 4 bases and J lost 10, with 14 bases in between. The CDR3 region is CASSGLGLPEQFF. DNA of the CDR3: TGTGCCAGCAGTGGACTAGGCCTTCCGGAGCAGTTCTTC.

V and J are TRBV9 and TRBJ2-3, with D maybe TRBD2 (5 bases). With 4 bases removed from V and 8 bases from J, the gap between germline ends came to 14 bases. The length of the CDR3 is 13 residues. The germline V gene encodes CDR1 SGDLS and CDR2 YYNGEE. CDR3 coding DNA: TGTGCCAGCAGCCCCTCGGGGTCCGGTACGCAGTATTTT. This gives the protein CASSPSGSGTQYF. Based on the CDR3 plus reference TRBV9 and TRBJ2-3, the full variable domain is DSGVTQTPKHLITATGQRVTLRCSPRSGDLSVYWYQQSLDQGLQFLIQYYNGEERAKGNILERFSAQQFPDLHSELNLSSLELGDSALYFCASSPSGSGTQYFGPGTRLTVL.

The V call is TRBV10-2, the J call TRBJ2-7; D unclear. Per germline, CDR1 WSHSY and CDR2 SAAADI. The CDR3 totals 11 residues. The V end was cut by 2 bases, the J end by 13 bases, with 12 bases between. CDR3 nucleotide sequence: TGCGCCAGCAGTGAGCCGACAATACTTTACTTC. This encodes CASSEPTILYF.

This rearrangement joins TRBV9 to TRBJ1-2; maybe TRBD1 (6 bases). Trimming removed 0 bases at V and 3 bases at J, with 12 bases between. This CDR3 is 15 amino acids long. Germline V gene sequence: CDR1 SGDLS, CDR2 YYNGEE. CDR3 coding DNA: TGTGCCAGCAGCGTAGTGGGGGGCGCAGACTATGGCTACACCTTC. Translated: CASSVVGGADYGYTF.